The rows below give T cell receptor beta chains drawn from one sample of a study of CD8 T cells in Susac syndrome. TCRdb re-called the immunoSEQ multiplex PCR reads through MiXCR, storing one row per CDR3 protein. The data hold about 210,000 distinct CDR3 sequences, with nearly 97% observed a single time. Sequencing was carried out using CD4+ T cells from PBMCs. Receptor source: a human donor with multiple sclerosis. The CDR3 runs from the conserved cysteine through the conserved F or W. The D gene is left open where the match is weak. Clone size is shown for a subset of rows, as once, few, many or a class of expanded clone.

NA	TRBV28	TRBJ2-7	NA	CASSFRRRSYEQYF	TGTGCCAGCAGTTTTCGTCGAAGGTCCTACGAGCAGTACTTC
NA	TRBV13	TRBJ2-1	NA	CASKEGGYNEQFF	TGTGCCAGCAAGGAGGGGGGGTACAATGAGCAGTTCTTC
TRBD1	TRBV20-1	TRBJ1-1	NA	CSSQGFTEAFF	TGCAGTTCACAGGGGTTCACTGAAGCCTTCTTT
NA	TRBV4-2	TRBJ1-1	NA	CASSQGQAMNTEAFF	TGTGCCAGCAGCCAAGGACAGGCTATGAACACTGAAGCTTTCTTT
NA	TRBV7-3	TRBJ1-2	few	CASSPRAGYGYTF	TGTGCCAGCAGCCCCCGCGCGGGGTATGGCTACACCTTC
NA	TRBV20-1	TRBJ1-1	NA	CSASGVRDTEAFF	TGCAGTGCTAGCGGTGTACGGGACACTGAAGCTTTCTTT
NA	TRBV29-1	TRBJ1-3	NA	CSVAPVTESGNTIYF	TGCAGCGTTGCCCCTGTGACAGAGTCTGGAAACACCATATATTTT
NA	TRBV19	TRBJ2-2	NA	CASRRGAGELFF	TGTGCCAGTAGAAGGGGGGCCGGGGAGCTGTTTTTT
NA	TRBV5-1	TRBJ1-1	NA	CASSLSGRAFF	TGCGCCAGCAGCTTGAGTGGGAGAGCTTTCTTT
NA	TRBV20-1	TRBJ1-1	NA	CSVPGFGGTEAFF	TGCAGTGTCCCGGGTTTCGGGGGCACTGAAGCTTTCTTT